The present TCR beta chain was sequenced within a study of T cells in Graves' hyperthyroidism and ophthalmopathy (dated by TCRdb to the late 2010s). Regarding the complete study: Peripheral blood samples were taken at initial diagnosis, before any treatment was given. The paper describes TCR Vbeta CDR3 sequencing of 120 to 150 peripheral blood samples, made up of fewer than 50 ophthalmopathy patients, around 73 hyperthyroidism patients and 17 progressor patients. In about six Graves' hyperthyroidism patients, the study also compared T-cell repertoires from thyroid tissue with T-cell repertoires from blood. The 75 to 100 discovery patients were randomly split 7:3 into training and test sets. To identify distinguishing TCR V-J signatures, a discovery cohort of 100 or so patients was used, comprising 40 to 45 with Graves' ophthalmopathy and roughly 60 with stable Graves' hyperthyroidism. Following sampling, methimazole starting at 30 mg daily was given to hyperthyroidism patients, and high-dose intravenous methylprednisolone was given to ophthalmopathy patients. An independent validation cohort of under 20 hyperthyroidism patients and 17 patients who later progressed to ophthalmopathy tested prospective prediction of ophthalmopathy.

Ophthalmopathy patients had moderately to severely active disease, Clinical Activity Score of at least 3, NOSPECS grade of at least 4, and duration under 3 months. Any patient with an uncontrolled infection, another autoimmune disease, pregnancy or lactation was excluded. Diagnoses were established on the basis of clinical symptoms, serum thyroxine and TRAb, thyroid ultrasound, and orbital computed tomography. PBMCs were isolated from 8 to 10 ml of fresh peripheral blood by Ficoll-Paque density gradient centrifugation. Total RNA was extracted using Trizol reagent, and RNA quality was assessed on an Agilent 2100 Bioanalyzer. TCR beta CDR3 regions were amplified from RNA transcripts. A first-round RT-PCR of the TCR CDR3 used the HTBI primer set with the Qiagen OneStep RT-PCR kit. Libraries were constructed in a second round of multiplex PCR, after which size selection and purification were carried out. The libraries were sequenced on an Illumina HiSeq2000 using paired-end 100 bp reads. The authors processed their data as follows. SOAPnuke was used to process the raw data, with reads discarded if the reads contained adapters or uncalled bases, had a mean Phred below 15, or lacked an exact constant-primer or identifier match. COPE v1.2.5 was used to merge the high-quality paired reads, and each unique nucleotide sequence was defined as a clonotype. MiTCR v1.1 was used to align the clonotypes against IMGT TRBV, TRBD and TRBJ reference segments. The analysis was restricted to V-J combinations with a frequency above 0.0001, which together covered 99.2% of the repertoires. A TCS score was defined as the ratio between F50 (clonal expansion) and ExV (chaos), using BLOSUM62-based TCRdist between CDR3 peptides within each V-J. Welch's t-statistics and random forest reduced 500 to 550 V-J features to 10 to 15, which were used in a naive Bayes classifier (R e1071). TCRdb itself trimmed the public reads at Q25 with fastp, ran MiXCR and retained productive beta chains. Rows merge per CDR3 protein into single entries with the most common DNA and genes. The V and J calls were determined by TCRdb, not by the authors. In this sample the table shows under 250,000 distinct CDR3 sequences, approximately 24% of which occur a single time. The top ten clonotypes cover around 32% of the sample.

This clonotype has ten or more counts. Its antigen is currently not known. The record has no base qualities; no much larger clone is one base away. Study-level results and caveats: No statistical method was used to fix the sample size in advance, and group allocation was not hidden from the investigators. Most expanded thyroid clonotypes (frequency above 0.001) were also detected in blood, suggesting blood repertoires may reflect thyroid immune responses. In validation, the model predicted progression to ophthalmopathy with roughly 70% sensitivity and 72% to 85% specificity, a median of 6.5 months before onset. A 13 V-J signature model separated ophthalmopathy from stable hyperthyroidism, with roughly 88% sensitivity and 81.08% specificity in cross-validation and 80%/75% in testing.

The sample consisted of blood. The clonotype comes from a middle-aged woman with Graves' ophthalmopathy.

Here the CDR3 is given as CASSAPDRGRIGELFF. The base sequence is TGTGCCAGCAGCGCCCCAGACAGGGGGCGAATCGGGGAGCTGTTTTTT. Recombination linked TRBV6-1 to TRBJ2-2; the junction holds 10 bases that match TRBD1. Taken from cysteine to phenylalanine, the CDR3 has 16 residues. The DNA shown is the 48-base CDR3, in frame from base 1. The germline V gene encodes CDR1 MNHNS and CDR2 SASEGT. Here V drops 6 bases and J drops 7 bases, and the junction holds 11 bases not matched to any gene.